This TCR beta chain was sequenced for a study of cytomegalovirus exposure and HLA in healthy donors. This CDR3 has 14 residues. The germline gives CDR1 MNHEY, CDR2 SMNVEV (reference sequence). Trimming left V 8 bases short and J 8 bases short, with 19 bases between. It was with 60 Vbeta and 13 Jbeta primers that the PCR ran. The repertoire was sequenced with immunoSEQ multiplex PCR; TCRdb's copy has only in-frame clones and lacks some. Among 150,000 to 200,000 clones listed, around 90% were seen once. V gene TRBV27 combines with J gene TRBJ2-1, with unresolved D. Sequencing input: PBMCs. The receptor comes from a boy younger than 10 in good health and CMV-seronegative. This CDR3 reads CASATLLSRDEQFF. CDR3 nucleotide sequence: TGTGCCAGCGCGACCCTGCTTAGCAGAGATGAGCAGTTCTTC.